Listed below are T cell receptor beta chains from one sample, sequenced in a study of blood T cell repertoires in COVID-19. Libraries were prepared by immunoSEQ multiplex PCR; TCRdb keeps only in-frame clonotypes and omits some of them. Found here are about 440,000 clones, 85% to 90% of them singletons; the top ten hold about 4.5%. Sequencing was carried out using peripheral blood. These receptors were obtained from a woman in her twenties or thirties with acute or convalescent COVID-19. The CDR3 runs from the conserved cysteine through the conserved F or W. The order of the fields is clone size, D gene, J gene, V gene, CDR3 DNA, CDR3 protein. A D gene is named only where the DNA matches it firmly. Size is omitted from some rows. Given values are once, few, many or a class for expanded clones.

clone_size: -
d_call: -
j_call: TRBJ2-7
v_call: TRBV2
cdr3_nt: TGTGCCAGCAGTGCTGGACAATTCTACGAGCAGTACTTC
cdr3_aa: CASSAGQFYEQYF

clone_size: -
d_call: -
j_call: TRBJ2-3
v_call: TRBV12-3/TRBV12-4
cdr3_nt: TGTGCCAGCAGAATAGCGTCCTTTACGCAGTATTTT
cdr3_aa: CASRIASFTQYF

clone_size: -
d_call: TRBD2
j_call: TRBJ2-3
v_call: TRBV9
cdr3_nt: TGTGCCAGCAGCCCGAGGACTAGCGGGGGTCTTAAAGATACGCAGTATTTT
cdr3_aa: CASSPRTSGGLKDTQYF

clone_size: -
d_call: -
j_call: TRBJ1-1
v_call: TRBV3-1/TRBV3-2
cdr3_nt: TGTGCCAGCAGCCAAGACCTATTCACTGAAGCTTTCTTT
cdr3_aa: CASSQDLFTEAFF

clone_size: -
d_call: -
j_call: TRBJ1-5
v_call: TRBV5-6
cdr3_nt: TGTGCCAGCAGCCCCCACAGGGTTGATCAGCCCCAGCATTTT
cdr3_aa: CASSPHRVDQPQHF

clone_size: few
d_call: -
j_call: TRBJ1-6
v_call: TRBV12-3/TRBV12-4
cdr3_nt: TGTGCCAGCAGTTTCAATGGAGATTCACCCCTCCACTTT
cdr3_aa: CASSFNGDSPLHF

clone_size: -
d_call: -
j_call: TRBJ2-7
v_call: TRBV28
cdr3_nt: TGTGCCAGCGTGTCGGGGGGCCCCTACGAGCAGTACTTC
cdr3_aa: CASVSGGPYEQYF

clone_size: -
d_call: TRBD2
j_call: TRBJ2-7
v_call: TRBV5-1
cdr3_nt: TGCGCCAGCAGACATACTAGCGGGGGCTCCTACGAGCAGTACTTC
cdr3_aa: CASRHTSGGSYEQYF

clone_size: -
d_call: TRBD2
j_call: TRBJ2-7
v_call: TRBV7-2
cdr3_nt: TGTGCCAGCAGCTACGGGGGGGCCCCCTACGAGCAGTACTTC
cdr3_aa: CASSYGGAPYEQYF

clone_size: -
d_call: -
j_call: TRBJ2-7
v_call: TRBV29-1
cdr3_nt: TGCAGCGTTGAAGCTCTAGGAGTCAACGAGCAGTACTTC
cdr3_aa: CSVEALGVNEQYF

clone_size: -
d_call: TRBD1
j_call: TRBJ2-2
v_call: TRBV27
cdr3_nt: TGTGCCAGCAGCAAGGATGCCACAGGGGGTCGCGGGGAGCTGTTTTTT
cdr3_aa: CASSKDATGGRGELFF

clone_size: -
d_call: -
j_call: TRBJ2-2
v_call: TRBV18
cdr3_nt: TGTGCCAGCTCACCACGATCGGTGAGCACCGGGGAGCTGTTTTTT
cdr3_aa: CASSPRSVSTGELFF

clone_size: -
d_call: TRBD2
j_call: TRBJ2-1
v_call: TRBV3-1/TRBV3-2
cdr3_nt: TGTGCCAGCAGCCGAGCGGGGGGGTCCCCATCCTACAATGAGCAGTTCTTC
cdr3_aa: CASSRAGGSPSYNEQFF

clone_size: -
d_call: TRBD2
j_call: TRBJ2-1
v_call: TRBV6-6
cdr3_nt: TGTGCCAGCAGATTGGGAGGACTAGCGGGGTTCAATGAGCAGTTCTTC
cdr3_aa: CASRLGGLAGFNEQFF

clone_size: once
d_call: TRBD2
j_call: TRBJ2-3
v_call: TRBV9
cdr3_nt: TGTGCCAGCAGCGTAGATCTAGCGGGGGGTCGCACAGATACGCAGTATTTT
cdr3_aa: CASSVDLAGGRTDTQYF

clone_size: -
d_call: TRBD1
j_call: TRBJ1-1
v_call: TRBV2
cdr3_nt: TGTGCCAGCAGTAAGACAGGGGAAGCTTTCTTT
cdr3_aa: CASSKTGEAFF

clone_size: -
d_call: -
j_call: TRBJ2-3
v_call: TRBV2
cdr3_nt: TGTGCCAGCAGCCAGAGCGGGTTCACAGATACGCAGTATTTT
cdr3_aa: CASSQSGFTDTQYF

clone_size: -
d_call: -
j_call: TRBJ1-2
v_call: TRBV6-5
cdr3_nt: TGTGCCAGCAGTTTCCTATTGGACTATGGCTACACCTTC
cdr3_aa: CASSFLLDYGYTF

clone_size: -
d_call: -
j_call: TRBJ1-1
v_call: TRBV5-5
cdr3_nt: TGTGCCAGCAGCCTCGGTGGGGGGTATGAAGCTTTCTTT
cdr3_aa: CASSLGGGYEAFF

clone_size: -
d_call: -
j_call: TRBJ2-1
v_call: TRBV19
cdr3_nt: TGTGCCAGTTCGCCCGGGACTCTCAATGAGCAGTTCTTC
cdr3_aa: CASSPGTLNEQFF

clone_size: -
d_call: TRBD2
j_call: TRBJ2-1
v_call: TRBV18
cdr3_nt: TGTGCCAGCTCACTTCAGCGGGGGGGATACAATGAGCAGTTCTTC
cdr3_aa: CASSLQRGGYNEQFF

clone_size: -
d_call: TRBD1
j_call: TRBJ1-5
v_call: TRBV4-1
cdr3_nt: TGCGCCAGCAGCCGGACAGGGGAAGCTCAGCCCCAGCATTTT
cdr3_aa: CASSRTGEAQPQHF

clone_size: -
d_call: TRBD1
j_call: TRBJ2-1
v_call: TRBV20-1
cdr3_nt: TGCAGTGCTAGTCCCCCCGGGACAGGGGGCAAGAATGAGCAGTTCTTC
cdr3_aa: CSASPPGTGGKNEQFF

clone_size: -
d_call: -
j_call: TRBJ1-2
v_call: TRBV27
cdr3_nt: TGTGCCAGCAGTTTCAGGGGAAGAGCCCCTAGGTATGGCTACACCTTC
cdr3_aa: CASSFRGRAPRYGYTF

clone_size: -
d_call: TRBD1
j_call: TRBJ1-6
v_call: TRBV7-8
cdr3_nt: TGTGCCAGCAGCCCCGGACAGGGGATGAATTCACCCCTCCACTTT
cdr3_aa: CASSPGQGMNSPLHF

clone_size: -
d_call: -
j_call: TRBJ2-5
v_call: TRBV5-8
cdr3_nt: TGTGCCAGCAGCTGGGGAGCAACACCCCAAGAGACCCAGTACTTC
cdr3_aa: CASSWGATPQETQYF

clone_size: -
d_call: TRBD2
j_call: TRBJ2-7
v_call: TRBV4-2
cdr3_nt: TGTGCCAGCAGCCAAGAAGGGACTACAAACTACGAGCAGTACTTC
cdr3_aa: CASSQEGTTNYEQYF

clone_size: -
d_call: -
j_call: TRBJ2-3
v_call: TRBV9
cdr3_nt: TGTGCCAGCGGGAGGGGGACTAGCACAGATACGCAGTATTTT
cdr3_aa: CASGRGTSTDTQYF

clone_size: -
d_call: -
j_call: TRBJ2-2
v_call: TRBV4-1
cdr3_nt: TGCGCCAGCAGCCCCCCCGACAGGAGCACCGGGGAGCTGTTTTTT
cdr3_aa: CASSPPDRSTGELFF

clone_size: -
d_call: TRBD1
j_call: TRBJ1-6
v_call: TRBV28
cdr3_nt: TGTGCCAGCAGTTTGGGGACAGGGCACGATTCACCCCTCCACTTT
cdr3_aa: CASSLGTGHDSPLHF

clone_size: once
d_call: TRBD1
j_call: TRBJ2-2
v_call: TRBV29-1
cdr3_nt: TGCAGCCAAGACAGGGGAACCGGGGAGCTGTTTTTT
cdr3_aa: CSQDRGTGELFF

clone_size: -
d_call: -
j_call: TRBJ1-2
v_call: TRBV12-3/TRBV12-4
cdr3_nt: TGTGCCAGCCATAAGAGCGGTCCCTATGGCTACACCTTC
cdr3_aa: CASHKSGPYGYTF

clone_size: -
d_call: TRBD1
j_call: TRBJ2-1
v_call: TRBV29-1
cdr3_nt: TGCAGCTCCACGGGGACAGGGGTTCCTGAGCAGTTCTTC
cdr3_aa: CSSTGTGVPEQFF

clone_size: -
d_call: TRBD1
j_call: TRBJ1-4
v_call: TRBV10-3
cdr3_nt: TGTGCCATCAGTGACCGCGGACAGGGTCACAATGAAAAACTGTTTTTT
cdr3_aa: CAISDRGQGHNEKLFF

clone_size: -
d_call: TRBD1
j_call: TRBJ2-1
v_call: TRBV9
cdr3_nt: TGTGCCAGCAGCGAATTACAGGGGGCTTACAATGAGCAGTTCTTC
cdr3_aa: CASSELQGAYNEQFF

clone_size: -
d_call: -
j_call: TRBJ2-7
v_call: TRBV5-1
cdr3_nt: TGCGCCAGCAGCTTGGCGGGGGGCAGTACCCACGAGCAGTACTTC
cdr3_aa: CASSLAGGSTHEQYF

clone_size: -
d_call: -
j_call: TRBJ1-1
v_call: TRBV11-2
cdr3_nt: TGTGCCAGCAGGCTACCAGGACAGAAAAACACTGAAGCTTTCTTT
cdr3_aa: CASRLPGQKNTEAFF